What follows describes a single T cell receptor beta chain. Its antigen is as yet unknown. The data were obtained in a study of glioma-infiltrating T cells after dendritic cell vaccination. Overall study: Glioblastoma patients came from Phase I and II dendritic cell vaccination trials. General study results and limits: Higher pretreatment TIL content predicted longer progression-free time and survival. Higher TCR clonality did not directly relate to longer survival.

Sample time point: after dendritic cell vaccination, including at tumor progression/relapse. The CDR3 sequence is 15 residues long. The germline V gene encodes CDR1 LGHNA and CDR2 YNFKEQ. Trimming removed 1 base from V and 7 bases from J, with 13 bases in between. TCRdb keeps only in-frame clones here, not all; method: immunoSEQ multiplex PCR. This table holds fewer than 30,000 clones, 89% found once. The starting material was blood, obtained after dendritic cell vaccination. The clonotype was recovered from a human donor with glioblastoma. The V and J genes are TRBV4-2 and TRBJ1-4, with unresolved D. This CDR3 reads CASSQAGYNVEKLFF. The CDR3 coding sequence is TGTGCCAGCAGCCAAGCGGGATACAATGTTGAAAAACTGTTTTTT.